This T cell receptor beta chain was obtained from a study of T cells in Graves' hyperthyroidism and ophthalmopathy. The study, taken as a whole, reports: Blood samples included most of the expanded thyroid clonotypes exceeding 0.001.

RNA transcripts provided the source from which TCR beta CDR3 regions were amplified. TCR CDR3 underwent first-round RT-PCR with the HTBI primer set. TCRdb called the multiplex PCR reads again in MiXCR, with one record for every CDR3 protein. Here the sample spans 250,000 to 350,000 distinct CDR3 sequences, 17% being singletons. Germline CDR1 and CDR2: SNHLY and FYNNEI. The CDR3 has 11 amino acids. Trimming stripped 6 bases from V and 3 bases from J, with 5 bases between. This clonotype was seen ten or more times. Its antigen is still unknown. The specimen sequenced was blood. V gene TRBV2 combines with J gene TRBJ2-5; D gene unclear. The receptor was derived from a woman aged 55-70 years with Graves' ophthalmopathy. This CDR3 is CASRSKETQYF. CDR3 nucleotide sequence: TGTGCCAGCAGATCTAAAGAGACCCAGTACTTC.